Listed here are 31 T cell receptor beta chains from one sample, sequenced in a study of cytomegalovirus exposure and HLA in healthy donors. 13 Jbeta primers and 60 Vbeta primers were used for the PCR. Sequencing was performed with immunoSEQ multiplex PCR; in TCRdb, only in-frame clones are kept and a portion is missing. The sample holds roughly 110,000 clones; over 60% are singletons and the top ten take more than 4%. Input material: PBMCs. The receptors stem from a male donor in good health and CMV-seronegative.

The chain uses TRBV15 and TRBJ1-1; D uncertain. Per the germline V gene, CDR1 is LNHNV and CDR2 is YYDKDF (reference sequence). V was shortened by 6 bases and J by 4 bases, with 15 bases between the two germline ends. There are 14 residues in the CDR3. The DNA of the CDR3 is TGTGCCACCAGTGTTGCTCGGGCGGGCACTGAAGCTTTCTTT. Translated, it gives CATSVARAGTEAFF.

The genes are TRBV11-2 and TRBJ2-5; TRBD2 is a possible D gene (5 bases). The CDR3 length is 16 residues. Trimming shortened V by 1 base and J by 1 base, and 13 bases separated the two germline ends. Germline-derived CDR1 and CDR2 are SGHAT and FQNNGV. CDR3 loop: CASSLGIGLIQETQYF. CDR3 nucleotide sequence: TGTGCCAGCAGCTTAGGTATCGGACTTATCCAAGAGACCCAGTACTTC.

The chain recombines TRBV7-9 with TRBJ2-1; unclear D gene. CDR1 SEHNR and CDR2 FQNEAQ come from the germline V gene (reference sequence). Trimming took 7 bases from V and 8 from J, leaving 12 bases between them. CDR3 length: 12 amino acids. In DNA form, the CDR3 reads TGTGCCAGCAACCTTATAGTGTATGAGCAGTTCTTC. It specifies CASNLIVYEQFF.

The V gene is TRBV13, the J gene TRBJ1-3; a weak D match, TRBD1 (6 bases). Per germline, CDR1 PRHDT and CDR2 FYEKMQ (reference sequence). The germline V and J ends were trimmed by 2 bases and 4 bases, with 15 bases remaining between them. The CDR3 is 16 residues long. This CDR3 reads CASSLTATGPGNTIYF. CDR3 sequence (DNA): TGTGCCAGCAGCTTAACCGCGACAGGACCCGGAAACACCATATATTTT.

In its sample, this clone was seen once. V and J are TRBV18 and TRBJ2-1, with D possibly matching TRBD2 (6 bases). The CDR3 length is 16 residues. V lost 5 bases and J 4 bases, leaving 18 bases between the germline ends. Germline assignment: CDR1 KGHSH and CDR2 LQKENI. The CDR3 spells CASSSDAGTFYNEQFF. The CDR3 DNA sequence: TGTGCCAGCTCATCGGACGCCGGGACTTTTTACAATGAGCAGTTCTTC. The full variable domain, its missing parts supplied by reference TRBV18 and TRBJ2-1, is NAGVMQNPRHLVRRRGQEARLRCSPMKGHSHVYWYRQLPEEGLKFMVYLQKENIIDESGMPKERFSAEFPKEGPSILRIQQVVRGDSAAYFCASSSDAGTFYNEQFFGPGTRLTVL.

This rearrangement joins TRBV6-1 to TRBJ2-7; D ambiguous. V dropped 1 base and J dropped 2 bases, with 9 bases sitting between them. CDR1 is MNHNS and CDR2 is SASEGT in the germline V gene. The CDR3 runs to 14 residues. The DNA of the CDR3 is TGTGCCAGCAGTGAAGGTCCCAATGCCTACGAGCAGTACTTC. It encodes CASSEGPNAYEQYF.

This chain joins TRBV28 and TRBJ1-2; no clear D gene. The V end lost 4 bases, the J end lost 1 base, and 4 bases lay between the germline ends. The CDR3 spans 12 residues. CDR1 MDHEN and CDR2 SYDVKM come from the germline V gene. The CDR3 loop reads CASSSVNYGYTF. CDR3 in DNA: TGTGCCAGCAGTTCGGTTAACTATGGCTACACCTTC.

The CDR3 region has the DNA TGTGCCAGCAGCTTCCGGGACAGGGCTAGCAATCAGCCCCAGCATTTT. As protein: CASSFRDRASNQPQHF. The J gene is TRBJ1-5, the V gene TRBV7-7; 9 bases fit TRBD1. The V gene's germline CDR1 is SSHAT and CDR2 FNYEAQ (reference sequence). The CDR3 is 16 amino acids. Trimming took 3 bases from V and 0 from J; bases not matched to a gene: 3.

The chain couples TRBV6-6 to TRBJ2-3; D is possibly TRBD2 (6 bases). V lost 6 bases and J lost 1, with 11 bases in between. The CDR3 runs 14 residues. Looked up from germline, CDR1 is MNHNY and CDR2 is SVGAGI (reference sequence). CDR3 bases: TGTGCCAGCAGGGACGGGGGAGGCACAGATACGCAGTATTTT. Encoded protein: CASRDGGGTDTQYF.

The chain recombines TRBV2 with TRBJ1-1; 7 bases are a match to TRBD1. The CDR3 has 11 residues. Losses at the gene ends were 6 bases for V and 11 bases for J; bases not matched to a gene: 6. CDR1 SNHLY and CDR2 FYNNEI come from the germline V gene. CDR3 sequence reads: CASREDRYAFF. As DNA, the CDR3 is TGTGCCAGCAGGGAGGACAGGTATGCTTTCTTT. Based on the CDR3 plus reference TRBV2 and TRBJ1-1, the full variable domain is EPEVTQTPSHQVTQMGQEVILRCVPISNHLYFYWYRQILGQKVEFLVSFYNNEISEKSEIFDDQFSVERPDGSNFTLKIRSTKLEDSAMYFCASREDRYAFFGQGTRLTVV.

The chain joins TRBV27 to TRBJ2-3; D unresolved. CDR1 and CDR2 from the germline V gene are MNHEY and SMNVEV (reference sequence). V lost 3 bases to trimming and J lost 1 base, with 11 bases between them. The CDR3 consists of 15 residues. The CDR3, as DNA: TGTGCCAGCAGTTTTGGCGGCCAAGGCACAGATACGCAGTATTTT. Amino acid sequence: CASSFGGQGTDTQYF.

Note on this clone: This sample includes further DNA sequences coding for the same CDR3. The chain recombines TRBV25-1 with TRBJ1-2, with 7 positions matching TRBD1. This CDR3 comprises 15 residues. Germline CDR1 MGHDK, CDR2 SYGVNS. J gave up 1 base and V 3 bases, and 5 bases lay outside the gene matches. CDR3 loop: CASSDRDRGNYGYTF. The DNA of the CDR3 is TGTGCCAGCAGTGACCGGGACAGAGGTAACTATGGCTACACCTTC.

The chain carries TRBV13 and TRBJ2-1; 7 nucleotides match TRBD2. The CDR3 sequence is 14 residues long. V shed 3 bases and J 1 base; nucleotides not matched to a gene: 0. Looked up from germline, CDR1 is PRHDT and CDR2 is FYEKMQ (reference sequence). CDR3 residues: CASSLGGSYNEQFF. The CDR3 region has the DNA TGTGCCAGCAGCTTGGGGGGGTCCTACAATGAGCAGTTCTTC.

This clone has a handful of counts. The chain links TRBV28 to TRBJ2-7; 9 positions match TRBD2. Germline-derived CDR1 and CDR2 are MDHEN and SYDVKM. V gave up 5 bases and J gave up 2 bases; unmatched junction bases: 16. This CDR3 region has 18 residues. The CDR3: CASSASFGGREGPYEQYF. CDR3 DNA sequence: TGTGCCAGCAGTGCCAGCTTCGGCGGGCGGGAGGGCCCCTACGAGCAGTACTTC.

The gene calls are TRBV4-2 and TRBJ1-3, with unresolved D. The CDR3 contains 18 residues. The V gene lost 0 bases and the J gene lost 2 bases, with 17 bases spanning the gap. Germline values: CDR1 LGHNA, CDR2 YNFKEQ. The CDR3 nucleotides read TGTGCCAGCAGCCAAGATAGTACGTGGCCAGGCCCTGGAAACACCATATATTTT. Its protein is CASSQDSTWPGPGNTIYF.

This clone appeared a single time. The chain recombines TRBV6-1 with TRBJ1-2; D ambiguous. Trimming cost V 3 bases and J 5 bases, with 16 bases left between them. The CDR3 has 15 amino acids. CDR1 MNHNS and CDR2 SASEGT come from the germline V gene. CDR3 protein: CASSDRPPQRYGYTF. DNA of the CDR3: TGTGCCAGCAGTGATCGTCCTCCTCAGCGGTATGGCTACACCTTC.

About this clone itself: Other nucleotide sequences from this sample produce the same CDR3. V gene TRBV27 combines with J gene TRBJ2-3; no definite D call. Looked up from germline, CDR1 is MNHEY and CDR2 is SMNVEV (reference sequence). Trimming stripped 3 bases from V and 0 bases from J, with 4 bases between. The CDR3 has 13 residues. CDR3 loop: CASSLSSTDTQYF. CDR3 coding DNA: TGTGCCAGCAGTTTGTCTAGCACAGATACGCAGTATTTT.

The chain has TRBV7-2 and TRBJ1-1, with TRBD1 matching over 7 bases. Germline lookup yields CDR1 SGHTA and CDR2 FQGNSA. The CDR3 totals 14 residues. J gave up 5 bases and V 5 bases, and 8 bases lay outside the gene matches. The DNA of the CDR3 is TGTGCCAGCAGCGGCAGACAGGGTGGGACTGAAGCTTTCTTT. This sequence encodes CASSGRQGGTEAFF.

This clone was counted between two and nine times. In nucleotides, the CDR3 is TGCGCCAGCAGCCAAGGAAGCGGTACCTACAATCAGCCCCAGCATTTT. Its translation is CASSQGSGTYNQPQHF. J is TRBJ1-5 and V is TRBV4-1; D gene ambiguous. Germline CDR1 is MGHRA and CDR2 is YSYEKL. The CDR3 is made up of 16 amino acids. Trimming removed 1 base at V and 3 bases at J, with 13 bases between.

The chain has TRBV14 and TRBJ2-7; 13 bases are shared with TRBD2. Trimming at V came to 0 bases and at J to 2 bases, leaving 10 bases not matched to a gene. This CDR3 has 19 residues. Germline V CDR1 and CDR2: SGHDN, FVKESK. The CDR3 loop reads CASSQDVGLAGITTYEQYF. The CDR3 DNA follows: TGTGCCAGCAGCCAAGACGTGGGACTAGCGGGAATAACTACCTACGAGCAGTACTTC.

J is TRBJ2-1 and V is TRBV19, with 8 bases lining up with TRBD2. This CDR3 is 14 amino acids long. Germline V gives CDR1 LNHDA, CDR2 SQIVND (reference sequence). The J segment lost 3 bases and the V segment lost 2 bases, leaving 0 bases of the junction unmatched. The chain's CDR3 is CASSITSGYNEQFF. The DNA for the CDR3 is TGTGCCAGTAGTATAACTAGCGGCTACAATGAGCAGTTCTTC. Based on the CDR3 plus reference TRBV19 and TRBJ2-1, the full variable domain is DGGITQSPKYLFRKEGQNVTLSCEQNLNHDAMYWYRQDPGQGLRLIYYSQIVNDFQKGDIAEGYSVSREKKESFPLTVTSAQKNPTAFYLCASSITSGYNEQFFGPGTRLTVL.

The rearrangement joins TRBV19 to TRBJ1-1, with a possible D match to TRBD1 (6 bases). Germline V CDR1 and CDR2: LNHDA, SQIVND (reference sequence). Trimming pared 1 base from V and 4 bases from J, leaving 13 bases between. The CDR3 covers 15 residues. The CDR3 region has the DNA TGTGCCAGTAGTATAGGACGGGAAGGGGGCACTGAAGCTTTCTTT. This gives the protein CASSIGREGGTEAFF.

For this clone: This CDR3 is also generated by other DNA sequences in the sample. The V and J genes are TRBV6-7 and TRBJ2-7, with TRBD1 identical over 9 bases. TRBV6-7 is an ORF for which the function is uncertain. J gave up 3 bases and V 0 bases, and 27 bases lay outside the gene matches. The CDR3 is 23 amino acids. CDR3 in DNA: TGTGCCAGCAGTTACTCGAATAGGGGACAGGGTAAAAATACCCATCTGGATCGCTACGAGCAGTACTTC. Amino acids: CASSYSNRGQGKNTHLDRYEQYF.

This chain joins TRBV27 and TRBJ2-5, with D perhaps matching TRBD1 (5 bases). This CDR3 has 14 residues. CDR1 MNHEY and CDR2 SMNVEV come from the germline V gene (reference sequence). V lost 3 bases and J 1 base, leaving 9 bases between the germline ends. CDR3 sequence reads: CASSFATAQETQYF. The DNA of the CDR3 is TGTGCCAGCAGTTTTGCGACAGCCCAAGAGACCCAGTACTTC.

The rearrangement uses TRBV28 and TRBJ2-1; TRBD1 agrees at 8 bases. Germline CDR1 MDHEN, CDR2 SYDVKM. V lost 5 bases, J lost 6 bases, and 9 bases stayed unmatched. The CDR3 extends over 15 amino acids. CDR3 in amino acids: CASSPRDRRGNEQFF. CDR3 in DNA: TGTGCCAGCAGTCCTCGGGACAGGCGTGGCAATGAGCAGTTCTTC.

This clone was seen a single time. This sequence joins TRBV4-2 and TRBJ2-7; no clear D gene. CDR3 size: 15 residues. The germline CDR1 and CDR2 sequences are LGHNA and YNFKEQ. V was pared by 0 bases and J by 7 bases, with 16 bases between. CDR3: CASSQEVHFFGEQYF. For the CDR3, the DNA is TGTGCCAGCAGCCAAGAGGTCCATTTTTTCGGGGAGCAGTACTTC.

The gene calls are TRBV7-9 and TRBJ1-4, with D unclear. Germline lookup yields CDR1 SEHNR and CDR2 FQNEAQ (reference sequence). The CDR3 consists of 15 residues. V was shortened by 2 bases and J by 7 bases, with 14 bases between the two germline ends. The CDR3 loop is CASSLLSLPSEKLFF. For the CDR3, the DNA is TGTGCCAGCAGCTTATTGTCGCTTCCCAGTGAAAAACTGTTTTTT.

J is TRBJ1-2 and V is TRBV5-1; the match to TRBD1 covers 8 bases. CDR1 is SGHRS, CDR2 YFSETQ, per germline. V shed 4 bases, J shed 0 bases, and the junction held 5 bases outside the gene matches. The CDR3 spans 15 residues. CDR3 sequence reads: CASSTYRGTNYGYTF. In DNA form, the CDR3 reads TGCGCCAGCAGCACGTACAGGGGGACTAACTATGGCTACACCTTC.

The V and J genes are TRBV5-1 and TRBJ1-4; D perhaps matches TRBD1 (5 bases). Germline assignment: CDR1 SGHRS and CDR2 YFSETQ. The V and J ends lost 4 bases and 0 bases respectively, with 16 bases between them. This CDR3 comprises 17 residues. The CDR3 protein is CASSRTIPGTTNEKLFF. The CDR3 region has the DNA TGCGCCAGCAGCCGGACGATACCAGGGACAACTAATGAAAAACTGTTTTTT.

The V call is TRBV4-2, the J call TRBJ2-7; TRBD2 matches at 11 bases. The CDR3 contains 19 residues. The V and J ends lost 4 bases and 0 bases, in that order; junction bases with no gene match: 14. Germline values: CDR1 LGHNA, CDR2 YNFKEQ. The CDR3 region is CASSPEPGLAAGSSYEQYF. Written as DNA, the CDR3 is TGTGCCAGCAGCCCTGAGCCGGGACTAGCGGCGGGGAGCTCCTACGAGCAGTACTTC.

The CDR3 loop is CASSFRQGGRSNEKLFF. For the CDR3, the DNA is TGTGCCAGCAGCTTCCGACAGGGGGGCAGATCTAATGAAAAACTGTTTTTT. V usage is TRBV12-1 and J usage is TRBJ1-4; the table's D call, TRBD1, was not checked against the DNA. TRBV12-1 is reported as a pseudogene. CDR3 length: 17 residues.